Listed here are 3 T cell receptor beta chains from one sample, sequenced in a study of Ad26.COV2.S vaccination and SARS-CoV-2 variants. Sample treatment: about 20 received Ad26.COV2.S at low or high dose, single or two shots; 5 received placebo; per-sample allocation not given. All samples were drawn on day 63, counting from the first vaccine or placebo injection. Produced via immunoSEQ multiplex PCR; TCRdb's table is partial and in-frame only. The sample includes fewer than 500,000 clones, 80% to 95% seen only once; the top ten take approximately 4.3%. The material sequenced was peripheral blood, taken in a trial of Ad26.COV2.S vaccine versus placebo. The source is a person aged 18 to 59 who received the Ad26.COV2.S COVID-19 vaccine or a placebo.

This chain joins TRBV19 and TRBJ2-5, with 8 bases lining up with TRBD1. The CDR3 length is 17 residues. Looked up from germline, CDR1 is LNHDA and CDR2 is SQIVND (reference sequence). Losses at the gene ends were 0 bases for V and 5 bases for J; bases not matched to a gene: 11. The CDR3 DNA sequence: TGTGCCAGTAGTATAGAAGGGACAGGCCCTTTGAGGGAGACCCAGTACTTC. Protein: CASSIEGTGPLRETQYF.

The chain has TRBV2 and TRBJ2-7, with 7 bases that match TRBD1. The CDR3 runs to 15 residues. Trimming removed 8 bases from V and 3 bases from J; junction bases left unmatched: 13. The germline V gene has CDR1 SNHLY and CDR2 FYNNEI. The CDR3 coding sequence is TGTGCCAGCGCTACTTCGGGGCACAGGGGCTACGAGCAGTACTTC. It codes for CASATSGHRGYEQYF.

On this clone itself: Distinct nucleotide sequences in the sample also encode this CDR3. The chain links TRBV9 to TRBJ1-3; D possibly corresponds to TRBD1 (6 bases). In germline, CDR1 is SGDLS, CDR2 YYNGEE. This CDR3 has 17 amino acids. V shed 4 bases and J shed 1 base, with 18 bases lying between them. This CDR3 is CASSSGGGSFSGNTIYF. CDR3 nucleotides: TGTGCCAGCAGCTCAGGAGGGGGGAGTTTTTCTGGAAACACCATATATTTT.